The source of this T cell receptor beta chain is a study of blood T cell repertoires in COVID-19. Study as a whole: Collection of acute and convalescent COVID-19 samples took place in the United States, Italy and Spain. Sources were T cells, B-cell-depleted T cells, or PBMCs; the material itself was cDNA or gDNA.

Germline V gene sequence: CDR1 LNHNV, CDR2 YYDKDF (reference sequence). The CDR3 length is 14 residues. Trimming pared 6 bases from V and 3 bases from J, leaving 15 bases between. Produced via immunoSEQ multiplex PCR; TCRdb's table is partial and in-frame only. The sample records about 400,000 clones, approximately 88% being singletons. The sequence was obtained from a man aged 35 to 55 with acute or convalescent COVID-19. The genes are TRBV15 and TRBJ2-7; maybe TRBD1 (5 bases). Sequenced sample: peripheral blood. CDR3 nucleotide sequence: TGTGCCACCAGGTCAAGCAGGGAAATCTACGAGCAGTACTTC. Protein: CATRSSREIYEQYF. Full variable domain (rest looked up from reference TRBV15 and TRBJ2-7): DAMVIQNPRYQVTQFGKPVTLSCSQTLNHNVMYWYQQKSSQAPKLLFHYYDKDFNNEADTPDNFQSRRPNTSFCFLDIRSPGLGDTAMYLCATRSSREIYEQYFGPGTRLTVT.